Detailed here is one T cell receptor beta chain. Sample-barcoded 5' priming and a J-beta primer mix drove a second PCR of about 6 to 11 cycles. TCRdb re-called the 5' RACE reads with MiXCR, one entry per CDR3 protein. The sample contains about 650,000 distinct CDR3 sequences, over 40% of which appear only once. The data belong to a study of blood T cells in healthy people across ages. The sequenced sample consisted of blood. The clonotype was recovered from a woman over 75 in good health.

CDR3 amino acids: CASSVRDPSTDTQYF. The CDR3 DNA reads TGTGCCAGCAGTGTCCGGGACCCGAGCACAGATACGCAGTATTTT. The chain joins TRBV2 to TRBJ2-3; D may be TRBD1 or TRBD2 (5 bases each). Germline V gene sequence: CDR1 SNHLY, CDR2 FYNNEI. Trimming removed 4 bases at V and 0 bases at J, with 11 bases between. The CDR3 contains 15 residues.